Shown below are 14 T cell receptor beta chains from a single sample sequenced in a study of shared clonotypes between healthy human individuals. The table came from immunoSEQ multiplex PCR; TCRdb's copy has only in-frame clones and leaves some out. This sample has 2.5 million or so clones, with just over 90% found just once. Sequences were obtained from naive CD4+ T cells sorted from blood. Subset denoted: CD45RA+ positively selected. The receptors shown here come from a man aged 18 to 35 in good health.

The rearrangement uses TRBV4-3 and TRBJ1-1, with D possibly being TRBD1 (5 bases). The V gene's germline CDR1 is LGHNA and CDR2 YSLEER. The CDR3 extends over 14 amino acids. V lost 0 bases and J lost 7, with 12 bases in between. CDR3: CASSQEGPGSEAFF. CDR3 nucleotides: TGCGCCAGCAGCCAAGAGGGTCCAGGGAGTGAAGCTTTCTTT.

The V gene is TRBV2, the J gene TRBJ2-2, with D possibly matching TRBD1 (7 bases). Germline lookup yields CDR1 SNHLY and CDR2 FYNNEI. The CDR3 is made up of 14 amino acids. Trimming pared 7 bases from V and 6 bases from J, leaving 15 bases between. The CDR3 sequence is CASNRGGFPGELFF. CDR3 nucleotides: TGTGCCAGCAACAGGGGAGGTTTCCCCGGGGAGCTGTTTTTT.

The gene calls are TRBV4-3 and TRBJ2-7; TRBD1 matches at 7 bases. Germline CDR1 and CDR2: LGHNA and YSLEER. The ends lost 4 bases at V and 1 base at J; junction bases unmatched: 7. This CDR3 contains 15 residues. CDR3 region: CASSRNRDSSYEQYF. The CDR3 DNA reads as TGCGCCAGCAGCCGGAACCGGGACAGTTCCTACGAGCAGTACTTC.

The J gene is TRBJ2-1, the V gene TRBV7-9; possible D gene TRBD1, 5 bases. The CDR3 runs to 15 residues. The germline gives CDR1 SEHNR, CDR2 FQNEAQ (reference sequence). The V and J ends lost 2 bases and 2 bases respectively, with 10 bases between them. CDR3 sequence: CASSLLLDTYNEQFF. CDR3 nucleotides: TGTGCCAGCAGCTTATTGCTGGACACCTACAATGAGCAGTTCTTC.

CDR3 nucleotide sequence: TGTGCCAGCAGTGATCTGGGGGGAGGGCCGGGGGGGGCCAACGTCCTGACTTTC. It codes for CASSDLGGGPGGANVLTF. J is TRBJ2-6 and V is TRBV6-1; 7 bases align to TRBD2. V lost 3 bases to trimming and J lost 4 bases; unmatched junction nucleotides: 12. CDR1 and CDR2 from the germline V gene are MNHNS and SASEGT. This CDR3 is built from 18 residues.

The V gene is TRBV18, the J gene TRBJ2-6; D is possibly TRBD1 (6 bases). Deletions cut 6 bases from V and 2 bases from J, with 11 bases between. CDR3 length: 15 amino acids. Germline-derived CDR1 and CDR2 are KGHSH and LQKENI. The CDR3 region is CASSLDRPGANVLTF. The CDR3 DNA sequence: TGTGCCAGCTCCCTAGACAGGCCTGGGGCCAACGTCCTGACTTTC.

The V call is TRBV6-5, the J call TRBJ2-7, with 10 bases identical to TRBD2. The V gene's germline CDR1 is MNHEY and CDR2 SVGAGI. V lost 5 bases, J lost 4 bases, and 5 bases stayed unmatched. This CDR3 region has 14 residues. The CDR3 region is CASSRAGGVYEQYF. CDR3 coding DNA: TGTGCCAGCAGTCGAGCGGGAGGGGTTTACGAGCAGTACTTC.

This clone was observed once. The sample contains more than one DNA sequence encoding this CDR3. This chain connects TRBV7-9 to TRBJ1-1, with 8 bases fitting TRBD1. Germline CDR1 SEHNR, CDR2 FQNEAQ (reference sequence). Trimming removed 3 bases from V and 8 bases from J; junction bases left unmatched: 2. The length of the CDR3 is 12 residues. CDR3: CASSFGQGEAFF. CDR3 DNA sequence: TGTGCCAGCAGCTTCGGACAGGGCGAAGCTTTCTTT.

CDR3 coding DNA: TGCGCCAGCACCGACTCCACAGGGAACACTGAAGCTTTCTTT. As protein: CASTDSTGNTEAFF. This chain links TRBV5-1 with TRBJ1-1, with a weak D call TRBD1 (5 bases). CDR3 length: 14 amino acids. The germline V and J ends were trimmed by 6 bases and 1 base, with 13 bases remaining between them. Germline CDR1 is SGHRS and CDR2 is YFSETQ.

This clone was observed a handful of times. The chain couples TRBV7-3 to TRBJ1-1, with no clear D. V lost 5 bases to trimming and J lost 0 bases, with 7 bases between them. Germline V gives CDR1 SGHTA, CDR2 FQGTGA. This CDR3 has 13 amino acids. This chain's CDR3 is CASSEGMNTEAFF. CDR3 in DNA: TGTGCCAGCAGCGAAGGGATGAACACTGAAGCTTTCTTT.

The chain couples TRBV5-4 to TRBJ2-2, with D possibly being TRBD1 (5 bases). The V gene's germline CDR1 is SGHNT and CDR2 YYREEE (reference sequence). The CDR3 extends over 14 amino acids. V lost 2 bases, J lost 2 bases, and 7 bases lay in between. The CDR3 DNA reads as TGTGCCAGCAGCTTACAGGTTAACACCGGGGAGCTGTTTTTT. This gives the protein CASSLQVNTGELFF.

The chain has TRBV19 and TRBJ2-3; D tentatively fits TRBD1 or TRBD2 (5 bases each). The ends were cut back, 6 bases at V and 4 bases at J, with 23 bases in the middle. Germline CDR1 and CDR2: LNHDA and SQIVND (reference sequence). The CDR3 extends over 17 amino acids. CDR3 sequence (DNA): TGTGCCAGTAGCGCGTTTTTAGCAGCGATGGGGGCAGATACGCAGTATTTT. Its protein product is CASSAFLAAMGADTQYF.

The rearrangement joins TRBV5-4 to TRBJ1-2; D is undetermined. CDR1 is SGHNT, CDR2 YYREEE, per germline (reference sequence). V was clipped by 1 base and J by 1 base, with 17 bases between them. This CDR3 region has 17 residues. The CDR3, as DNA: TGTGCCAGCAGCTTGTCTGGTTACCGTCGTTTTAACTATGGCTACACCTTC. This translates into CASSLSGYRRFNYGYTF.

This chain uses TRBV6-5 with TRBJ2-1; unclear D gene. The germline V gene encodes CDR1 MNHEY and CDR2 SVGAGI. V was trimmed by 5 bases and J by 12 bases, leaving 11 bases between them. CDR3 size: 11 residues. The CDR3 bases are TGTGCCAGCAGTCAGGCCCAGCGGCAGTTCTTC. Its protein product is CASSQAQRQFF.